One sample yielded the 10 T cell receptor beta chains listed below, sequenced in a study of T cells in narcolepsy. TCRdb's copy holds only in-frame clones and misses some; the assay was immunoSEQ multiplex PCR. The repertoire holds under 35,000 clones, around four fifths seen once, with approximately 0.66% in the top ten. Sequenced material: memory (CD45RA-) CD4+ T cells from blood. The receptors here all came from a human donor in good health.

The chain combines TRBV5-1 with TRBJ1-1; D unclear. CDR3 length equals 14 residues. Germline CDR1 reads SGHRS; CDR2 reads YFSETQ. V lost 0 bases to trimming and J lost 0 bases, with 6 bases between them. CDR3: CASSLAVLNTEAFF. For the CDR3, the DNA is TGCGCCAGCAGCTTGGCCGTCCTGAACACTGAAGCTTTCTTT.

V gene TRBV9 combines with J gene TRBJ2-5; 7 positions agree with TRBD2. The J segment lost 0 bases and the V segment lost 1 base, leaving 3 bases of the junction unmatched. The CDR3 runs 15 residues. The germline gives CDR1 SGDLS, CDR2 YYNGEE. In nucleotides, the CDR3 is TGTGCCAGCAGCGTAAATAGCGGGTACCAAGAGACCCAGTACTTC. It encodes CASSVNSGYQETQYF.

The CDR3 spells CASSEKGLSGGGNQPQHF. Here the CDR3 DNA reads TGTGCCAGCAGTGAAAAAGGTTTGTCAGGTGGAGGAAATCAGCCCCAGCATTTT. The rearrangement joins TRBV6-1 to TRBJ1-5, with no clear D. The CDR3 covers 18 residues. Trimming shortened V by 2 bases and J by 4 bases, and 21 bases separated the two germline ends. Germline CDR1 MNHNS, CDR2 SASEGT.

The V gene is TRBV10-3, the J gene TRBJ2-3; 11 nucleotides align to TRBD2. Germline V gene lookup returns CDR1 ENHRY and CDR2 SYGVKD. The CDR3 has 16 amino acids. The junction had 6 bases not matched to a gene; V was cut back by 6 bases and J by 1 base. The CDR3 spells CAISLAGGPGTDTQYF. For the CDR3, the DNA is TGTGCCATCAGCTTAGCGGGGGGGCCGGGCACAGATACGCAGTATTTT.

The V and J genes are TRBV12-5 and TRBJ2-1, with D unclear. CDR1 and CDR2 (germline): LGHNT, FRNRAP. The CDR3 is made up of 11 amino acids. The V end was cut by 5 bases, the J end by 15 bases, with 14 bases between. The CDR3 nucleotides read TGTGCTAGTGGTACTCGACGGAGAGGGTTCTTC. Its translation is CASGTRRRGFF.

This clone was seen only a few times. The J gene is TRBJ2-7, the V gene TRBV7-2, with a possible D match to TRBD2 (6 bases). V lost 2 bases and J lost 0, with 8 bases in between. The CDR3 is made up of 14 amino acids. Per the germline V gene, CDR1 is SGHTA and CDR2 is FQGNSA. The CDR3 bases are TGTGCCAGCAGCTTACGGGGGTTCTCCTACGAGCAGTACTTC. This translates into CASSLRGFSYEQYF.

The chain recombines TRBV6-1 with TRBJ2-7, with D possibly matching TRBD2 (6 bases). The CDR3 loop spans 12 amino acids. The germline V gene encodes CDR1 MNHNS and CDR2 SASEGT. Trimming took off 6 bases at V and 2 bases at J, with 8 bases between the two ends. DNA of the CDR3: TGTGCCAGCAGCGGGGGACCCTACGAGCAGTACTTC. Its translation is CASSGGPYEQYF.

The chain uses TRBV7-8 and TRBJ2-1, with 9 bases matching TRBD1. CDR3 length: 17 amino acids. The germline V gene encodes CDR1 SGHVS and CDR2 FQNEAQ. Trimming at V came to 6 bases and at J to 5 bases, leaving 14 bases not matched to a gene. The CDR3 sequence is CASSPREWGQGHNEQFF. In DNA form, the CDR3 reads TGTGCCAGCAGTCCAAGGGAGTGGGGACAGGGACACAATGAGCAGTTCTTC.

The chain uses TRBV5-8 and TRBJ2-7; 10 bases match TRBD1. This CDR3 contains 15 residues. Looked up from germline, CDR1 is SGHTS and CDR2 is YDEGEE. V lost 6 bases, J lost 4 bases, and 10 bases stayed unmatched. CDR3 sequence reads: CASNPRGQGPYEQYF. Written as DNA, the CDR3 is TGTGCCAGCAACCCCCGGGGACAGGGGCCGTACGAGCAGTACTTC.

The V call is TRBV6-1, the J call TRBJ1-5, with unresolved D. V was shortened by 6 bases and J by 15 bases, with 15 bases between the two germline ends. The length of the CDR3 is 11 residues. From germline, CDR1 is MNHNS and CDR2 SASEGT. The CDR3 region is CASSWTLGRHF. The CDR3, as DNA: TGTGCCAGCAGCTGGACCCTTGGGAGGCATTTT.